The clone carrying this T cell receptor beta chain has just a few counts. This record comes from a study of blood T cell repertoires in COVID-19. Participant age was roughly 18 to 95 years, and participants resided in roughly 25 US areas. As processed by the authors: Amplification of reference gene primers provided the estimated nucleated cell counts. Sequencing was performed with immunoSEQ multiplex PCR; in TCRdb, only in-frame clones are kept and a portion is missing. That table furnishes V, J and clone size, whereas the DNA furnished D and trimming. The sample lists about 270,000 clones; roughly 90% were seen once. The CDR3 sequence is 13 residues long. CDR1 is SQVTM, CDR2 ANQGSEA, per germline.

J is TRBJ2-3 and V is TRBV29-1, with D perhaps TRBD2 (6 bases). Sequenced sample: PBMCs or T cells enriched from blood (not recorded which). The receptor was isolated from a man aged 35-49 years who had been exposed to COVID-19. The CDR3 bases are TGCACCCCTAGGAGGAGGGCCACAGATACGCAGTATTTT. Residues: CTPRRRATDTQYF.